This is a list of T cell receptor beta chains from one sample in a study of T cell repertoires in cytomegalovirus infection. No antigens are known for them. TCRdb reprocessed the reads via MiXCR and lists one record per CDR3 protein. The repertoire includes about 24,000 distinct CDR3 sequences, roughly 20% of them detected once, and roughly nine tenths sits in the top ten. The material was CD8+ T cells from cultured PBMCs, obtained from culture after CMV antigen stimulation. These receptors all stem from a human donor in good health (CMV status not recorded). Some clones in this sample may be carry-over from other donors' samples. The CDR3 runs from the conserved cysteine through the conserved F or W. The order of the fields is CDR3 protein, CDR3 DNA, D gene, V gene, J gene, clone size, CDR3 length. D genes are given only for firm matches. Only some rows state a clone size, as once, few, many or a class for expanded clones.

CDR3: CASSLYLGANQPQHF; DNA: TGTGCCAGCAGTTTATACCTCGGGGCAAATCAGCCCCAGCATTTT; D: .; V: TRBV27; J: TRBJ1-5; size: few; length: 15
CDR3: CASSTGVHEQYF; DNA: TGTGCCAGCAGCACAGGGGTACACGAGCAGTACTTC; D: TRBD1; V: TRBV7-6; J: TRBJ2-7; size: many; length: 12
CDR3: CSAQPARTGNQPQHF; DNA: TGCAGTGCCCAGCCCGCGAGAACTGGCAATCAGCCCCAGCATTTT; D: .; V: TRBV20-1; J: TRBJ1-5; size: .; length: 15
CDR3: CASSQVGAKPGYNEQFF; DNA: TGCGCCAGCAGCCAAGTGGGGGCAAAACCAGGGTACAATGAGCAGTTCTTC; D: .; V: TRBV4-1; J: TRBJ2-1; size: .; length: 17
CDR3: CASSLEGAGDEQFF; DNA: TGCGCCAGCAGCTTGGAAGGGGCTGGGGATGAGCAGTTCTTC; D: .; V: TRBV5-1; J: TRBJ2-1; size: .; length: 14
CDR3: CASRSRLRYNEQFF; DNA: TGTGCCAGCAGGTCCCGTCTCCGGTACAATGAGCAGTTCTTC; D: .; V: TRBV6-1; J: TRBJ2-1; size: many; length: 14
CDR3: CASSYGETQYF; DNA: TGTGCCAGCAGTTACGGGGAGACCCAGTACTTC; D: .; V: TRBV6-8; J: TRBJ2-5; size: .; length: 11
CDR3: CASNFNGNEQFF; DNA: TGTGCCAGCAACTTTAACGGGAATGAGCAGTTCTTC; D: .; V: TRBV7-9; J: TRBJ2-1; size: many; length: 12
CDR3: CASSPSGANEQFF; DNA: TGTGCCAGCAGCCCTAGCGGGGCGAATGAGCAGTTCTTC; D: TRBD2; V: TRBV7-9; J: TRBJ2-1; size: few; length: 13
CDR3: CSASKGRASGNQPQHF; DNA: TGCAGTGCTAGCAAAGGACGGGCATCAGGCAATCAGCCCCAGCATTTT; D: .; V: TRBV20-1; J: TRBJ1-5; size: few; length: 16
CDR3: CASSFFIPQNNYGYTF; DNA: TGTGCCAGCAGCTTTTTTATTCCCCAGAATAACTATGGCTACACCTTC; D: .; V: TRBV5-6; J: TRBJ1-2; size: .; length: 16
CDR3: CSARKGQLNTEAFF; DNA: TGCAGTGCTAGAAAGGGACAGTTGAACACTGAAGCTTTCTTT; D: TRBD1; V: TRBV20-1; J: TRBJ1-1; size: few; length: 14
CDR3: CASSPRGGRDEKLFF; DNA: TGTGCCAGCAGTCCTCGAGGGGGTAGGGATGAAAAACTGTTTTTT; D: .; V: TRBV12-3/TRBV12-4; J: TRBJ1-4; size: few; length: 15
CDR3: CASGTGNEQYF; DNA: TGTGCCAGCGGGACAGGGAACGAGCAGTACTTC; D: TRBD1; V: TRBV27; J: TRBJ2-7; size: .; length: 11
CDR3: CASAVTSGGPGLDTQYF; DNA: TGTGCCAGCGCAGTCACTAGCGGGGGCCCTGGTTTGGATACGCAGTATTTT; D: TRBD2; V: TRBV13; J: TRBJ2-3; size: many; length: 17
CDR3: CASSFPTGATEAFF; DNA: TGTGCCAGCAGCTTTCCAACAGGCGCCACTGAAGCTTTCTTT; D: .; V: TRBV7-2; J: TRBJ1-1; size: many; length: 14
CDR3: CASSLKRGGLYEQFF; DNA: TGTGCCAGCAGTTTAAAGCGGGGGGGCCTCTATGAGCAGTTCTTC; D: TRBD2; V: TRBV6-2/TRBV6-3; J: TRBJ2-1; size: few; length: 15